These T cell receptor beta chains were read from a single sample in a study of blood T cell repertoires in COVID-19. Only in-frame clones appear in the TCRdb table, and some are missing; sequencing was by immunoSEQ multiplex PCR. This sample has 100,000 to 150,000 clones, with around 84% found just once. The specimen sequenced was PBMCs or T cells enriched from blood (not recorded which). The receptors stem from a middle-aged man with acute COVID-19. CDR3s include the opening cysteine and the closing phenylalanine or tryptophan. Fields, in order: V gene, D gene, clone size, J gene, CDR3 DNA, CDR3 protein. D genes are given only for firm matches. Clone size is not always given. Where it is, it says once, few, many or a class for expanded clones.

V: TRBV9; D: TRBD1; size: -; J: TRBJ1-2; DNA: TGTGCCAGCAGCCCCCAGACCGGGACAGGGATGGCCTATGGCTACACCTTC; CDR3: CASSPQTGTGMAYGYTF
V: TRBV7-9; D: -; size: -; J: TRBJ1-2; DNA: TGTGCCAGCAGCCCCCGCCTCGGGAATAACTATGGCTACACCTTC; CDR3: CASSPRLGNNYGYTF
V: TRBV5-8; D: -; size: -; J: TRBJ2-1; DNA: TGTGCCAGCGGAAGTTGGACTACCGATTACAATGAGCAGTTCTTC; CDR3: CASGSWTTDYNEQFF
V: TRBV11-1; D: TRBD2; size: -; J: TRBJ2-7; DNA: TGTGCCAGCAGCTTAGCGGGGACTAGCATTCACGTCTACGAGCAGTACTTC; CDR3: CASSLAGTSIHVYEQYF
V: TRBV5-1; D: -; size: -; J: TRBJ2-3; DNA: TGCGCCAGCAGCTTAGGGGATCGGACCACAGATACGCAGTATTTT; CDR3: CASSLGDRTTDTQYF
V: TRBV3-1/TRBV3-2; D: -; size: -; J: TRBJ2-7; DNA: TGTGCCAGCAGCCAGGTAGGCTCGGGCTCCTACGAGCAGTACTTC; CDR3: CASSQVGSGSYEQYF
V: TRBV11-2; D: -; size: -; J: TRBJ1-2; DNA: TGTGCCAGCAGCCCCAGACAGGAGGGCTACACCTTC; CDR3: CASSPRQEGYTF
V: TRBV6-6; D: TRBD1; size: -; J: TRBJ2-7; DNA: TGTGCCAGCAGTCGACAGGGCTTGAGCTACGAGCAGTACTTC; CDR3: CASSRQGLSYEQYF
V: TRBV3-1/TRBV3-2; D: -; size: few; J: TRBJ1-6; DNA: TGTGCCAGCAGCCCCCGGGGGTGGAATTCACCCCTCCACTTT; CDR3: CASSPRGWNSPLHF
V: TRBV5-1; D: -; size: -; J: TRBJ1-6; DNA: TGCGCCAGCAGCCCCCCGGGGAGTAATTCACCCCTCCACTTT; CDR3: CASSPPGSNSPLHF
V: TRBV5-1; D: -; size: -; J: TRBJ1-1; DNA: TGCGCCAGCAGCTTGGCCGTCGACACTGAAGCTTTCTTT; CDR3: CASSLAVDTEAFF
V: TRBV19; D: -; size: -; J: TRBJ2-3; DNA: TGTGCCAGTAGTCTCCCGTCGGGGGTAGGTTTAGATACGCAGTATTTT; CDR3: CASSLPSGVGLDTQYF
V: TRBV3-1/TRBV3-2; D: -; size: -; J: TRBJ2-7; DNA: TGTGCCAGCAGCCAATCAGGCGGGCTCAGCTCCTACGAGCAGTACTTC; CDR3: CASSQSGGLSSYEQYF
V: TRBV7-2; D: TRBD1; size: -; J: TRBJ2-7; DNA: TGTGCCAGCAGCACTCACAGGGGGCCCTACGAGCAGTACTTC; CDR3: CASSTHRGPYEQYF
V: TRBV3-1/TRBV3-2; D: TRBD1; size: -; J: TRBJ2-3; DNA: TGTGCCAGCAGCCAAGACTCAGGGGGCTTCGCCACAGATACGCAGTATTTT; CDR3: CASSQDSGGFATDTQYF
V: TRBV30; D: -; size: many; J: TRBJ1-2; DNA: TGTGCCTGGGTCGCCCAGGGTTACTATGGCTACACCTTC; CDR3: CAWVAQGYYGYTF
V: TRBV28; D: TRBD1; size: -; J: TRBJ2-7; DNA: TGTGCCAGCAGTCTCCTCCCAGGGGGCAACGAGCAGTACTTC; CDR3: CASSLLPGGNEQYF
V: TRBV5-4; D: TRBD2; size: -; J: TRBJ2-3; DNA: TGTGCCAGCAGCTTGACTAGCGGGGGAAGAGATACGCAGTATTTT; CDR3: CASSLTSGGRDTQYF
V: TRBV3-1/TRBV3-2; D: TRBD1; size: -; J: TRBJ1-1; DNA: TGTGCCAGCAGCCCCGGACAGGGAATATCAGCTTTCTTT; CDR3: CASSPGQGISAFF
V: TRBV5-1; D: -; size: -; J: TRBJ2-3; DNA: TGCGCCAGCAGCTTGGCGCGGGCGGGCTCAGATACGCAGTATTTT; CDR3: CASSLARAGSDTQYF
V: TRBV7-6; D: -; size: -; J: TRBJ1-5; DNA: TGTGCCAGCAGCTTAAGGGCGGGGGGGACCTCAATCAAGCCCCAGCATTTT; CDR3: CASSLRAGGTSIKPQHF
V: TRBV7-9; D: -; size: -; J: TRBJ2-7; DNA: TGTGCCAGCAGCCTCGGACAGTTGCCCTACGAGCAGTACTTC; CDR3: CASSLGQLPYEQYF
V: TRBV29-1; D: -; size: -; J: TRBJ1-1; DNA: TGCAGCGTTATAGGCCCGGCCGCGGACACTGAAGCTTTCTTT; CDR3: CSVIGPAADTEAFF
V: TRBV29-1; D: -; size: -; J: TRBJ1-1; DNA: TGCAGCGTTGAGGACGGGGTTGGAGCTTTCTTT; CDR3: CSVEDGVGAFF